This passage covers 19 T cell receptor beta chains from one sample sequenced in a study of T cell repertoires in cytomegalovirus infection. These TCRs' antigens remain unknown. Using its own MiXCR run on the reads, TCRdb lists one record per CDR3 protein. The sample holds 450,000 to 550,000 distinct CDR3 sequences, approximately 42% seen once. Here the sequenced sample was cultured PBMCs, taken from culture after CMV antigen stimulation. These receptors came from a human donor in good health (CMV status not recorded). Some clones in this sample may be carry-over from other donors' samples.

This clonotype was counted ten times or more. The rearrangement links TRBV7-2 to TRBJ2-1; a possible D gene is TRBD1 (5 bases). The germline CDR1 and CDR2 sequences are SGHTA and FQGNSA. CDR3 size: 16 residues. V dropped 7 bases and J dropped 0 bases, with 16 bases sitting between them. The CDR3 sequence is CASTWSGADSYNEQFF. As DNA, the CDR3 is TGTGCCAGCACCTGGTCTGGGGCTGACTCCTACAATGAGCAGTTCTTC.

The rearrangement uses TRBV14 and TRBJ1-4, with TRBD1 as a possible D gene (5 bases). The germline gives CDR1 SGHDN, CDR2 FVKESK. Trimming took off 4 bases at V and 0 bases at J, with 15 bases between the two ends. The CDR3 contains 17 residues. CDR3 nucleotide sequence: TGTGCCAGCAGCCCACCGGGGACTGCTGCAACTAATGAAAAACTGTTTTTT. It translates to CASSPPGTAATNEKLFF.

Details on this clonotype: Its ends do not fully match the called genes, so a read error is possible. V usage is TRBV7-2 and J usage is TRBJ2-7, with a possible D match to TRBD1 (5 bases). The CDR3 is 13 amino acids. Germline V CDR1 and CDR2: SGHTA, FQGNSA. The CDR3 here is CACSSRQSYEQYF. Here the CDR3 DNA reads TGTGCCTGCAGCTCCCGACAGAGCTACGAGCAGTACTTC. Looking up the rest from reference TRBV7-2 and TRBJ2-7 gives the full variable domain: GAGVSQSPSNKVTEKGKDVELRCDPISGHTALYWYRQSLGQGLEFLIYFQGNSAPDKSGLPSDRFSAERTGGSVSTLTIQRTQQEDSAVYLCACSSRQSYEQYFGPGTRLTVT.

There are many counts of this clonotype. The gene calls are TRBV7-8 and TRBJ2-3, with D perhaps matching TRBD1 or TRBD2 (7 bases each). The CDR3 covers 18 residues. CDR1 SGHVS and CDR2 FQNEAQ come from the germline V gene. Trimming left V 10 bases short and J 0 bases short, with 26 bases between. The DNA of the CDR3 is TGTGCCACCCTAGGGAGGGGGCTAAACGGCCCTAGCACAGATACGCAGTATTTT. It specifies CATLGRGLNGPSTDTQYF.

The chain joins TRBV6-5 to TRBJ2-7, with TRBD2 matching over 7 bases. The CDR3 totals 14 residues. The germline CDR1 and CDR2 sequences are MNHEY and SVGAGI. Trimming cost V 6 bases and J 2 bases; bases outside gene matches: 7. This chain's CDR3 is CASRSAGVPYEQYF. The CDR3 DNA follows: TGTGCCAGCAGGTCGGCGGGGGTACCCTACGAGCAGTACTTC.

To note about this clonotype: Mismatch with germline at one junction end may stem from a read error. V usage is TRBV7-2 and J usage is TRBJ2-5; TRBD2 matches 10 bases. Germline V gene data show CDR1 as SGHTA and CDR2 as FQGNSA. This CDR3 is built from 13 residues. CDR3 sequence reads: CASTPSLAGVFDF. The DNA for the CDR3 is TGTGCCAGCACCCCAAGTCTAGCGGGAGTTTTCGACTTC.

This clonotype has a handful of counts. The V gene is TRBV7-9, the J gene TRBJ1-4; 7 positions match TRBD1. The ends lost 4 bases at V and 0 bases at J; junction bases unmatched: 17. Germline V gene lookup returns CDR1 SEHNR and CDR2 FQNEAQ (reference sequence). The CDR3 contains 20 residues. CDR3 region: CASSSPRTGFLEATNEKLFF. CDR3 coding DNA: TGTGCCAGCAGCTCACCGAGGACAGGTTTTCTAGAGGCAACTAATGAAAAACTGTTTTTT.

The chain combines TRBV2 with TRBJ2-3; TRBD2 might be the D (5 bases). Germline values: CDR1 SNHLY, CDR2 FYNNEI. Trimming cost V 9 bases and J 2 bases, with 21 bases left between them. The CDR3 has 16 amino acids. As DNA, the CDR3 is TGTGCCAGTGTCAGGTCAAGGGAGATAGCCACAGATACGCAGTATTTT. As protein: CASVRSREIATDTQYF.

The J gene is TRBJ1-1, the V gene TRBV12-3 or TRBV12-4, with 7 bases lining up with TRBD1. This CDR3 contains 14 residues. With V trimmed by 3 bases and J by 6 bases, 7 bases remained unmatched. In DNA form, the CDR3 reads TGTGCCAGCAGTTTTACCGAGGGGGCTGCTGAAGCTTTCTTT. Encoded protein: CASSFTEGAAEAFF.

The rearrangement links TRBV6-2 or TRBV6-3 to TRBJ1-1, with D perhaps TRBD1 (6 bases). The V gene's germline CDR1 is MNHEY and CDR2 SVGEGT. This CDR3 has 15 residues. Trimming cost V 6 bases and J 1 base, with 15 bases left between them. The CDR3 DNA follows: TGTGCCAGCAGGTCGGATGGACAGAGGAACACTGAAGCTTTCTTT. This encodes CASRSDGQRNTEAFF.

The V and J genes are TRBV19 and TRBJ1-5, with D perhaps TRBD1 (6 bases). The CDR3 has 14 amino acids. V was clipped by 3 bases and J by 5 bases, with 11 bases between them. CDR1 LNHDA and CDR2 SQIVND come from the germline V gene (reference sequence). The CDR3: CASSIMHRDQPQHF. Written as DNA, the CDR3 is TGTGCCAGTAGTATTATGCACAGGGATCAGCCCCAGCATTTT.

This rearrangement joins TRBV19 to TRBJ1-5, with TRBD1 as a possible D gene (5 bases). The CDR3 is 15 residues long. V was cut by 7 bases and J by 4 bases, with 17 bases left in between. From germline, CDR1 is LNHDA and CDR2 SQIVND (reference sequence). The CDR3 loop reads CASTPGWGGNQPQHF. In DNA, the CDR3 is TGTGCCAGTACCCCGGGCTGGGGGGGAAATCAGCCCCAGCATTTT.

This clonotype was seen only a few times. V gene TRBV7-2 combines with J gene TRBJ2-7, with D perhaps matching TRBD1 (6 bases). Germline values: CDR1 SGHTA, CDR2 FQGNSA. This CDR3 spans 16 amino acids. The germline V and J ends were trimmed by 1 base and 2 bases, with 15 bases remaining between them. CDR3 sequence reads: CASSLDRAGAAYEQYF. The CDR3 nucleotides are TGTGCCAGCAGCTTAGACAGGGCAGGGGCGGCCTACGAGCAGTACTTC. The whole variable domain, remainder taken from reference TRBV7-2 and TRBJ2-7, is GAGVSQSPSNKVTEKGKDVELRCDPISGHTALYWYRQSLGQGLEFLIYFQGNSAPDKSGLPSDRFSAERTGGSVSTLTIQRTQQEDSAVYLCASSLDRAGAAYEQYFGPGTRLTVT.

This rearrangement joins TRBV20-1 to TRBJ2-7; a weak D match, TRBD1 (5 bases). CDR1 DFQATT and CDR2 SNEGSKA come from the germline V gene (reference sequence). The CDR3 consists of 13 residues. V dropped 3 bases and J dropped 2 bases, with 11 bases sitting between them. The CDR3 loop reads CSARAGYPYEQYF. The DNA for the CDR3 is TGCAGTGCTAGGGCAGGGTACCCCTACGAGCAGTACTTC.

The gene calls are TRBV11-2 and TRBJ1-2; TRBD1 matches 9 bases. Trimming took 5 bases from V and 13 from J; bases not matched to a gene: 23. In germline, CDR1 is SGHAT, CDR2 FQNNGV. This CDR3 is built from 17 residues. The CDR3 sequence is CASSPPGQGPWEAGGTF. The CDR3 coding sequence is TGTGCCAGCAGCCCGCCGGGACAGGGACCTTGGGAAGCCGGTGGCACCTTC.

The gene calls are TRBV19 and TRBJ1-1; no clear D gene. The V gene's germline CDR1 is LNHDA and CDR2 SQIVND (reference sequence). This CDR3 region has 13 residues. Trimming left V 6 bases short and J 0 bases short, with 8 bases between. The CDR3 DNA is TGTGCCAGTAGCCCGATAATGAACACTGAAGCTTTCTTT. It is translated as CASSPIMNTEAFF.

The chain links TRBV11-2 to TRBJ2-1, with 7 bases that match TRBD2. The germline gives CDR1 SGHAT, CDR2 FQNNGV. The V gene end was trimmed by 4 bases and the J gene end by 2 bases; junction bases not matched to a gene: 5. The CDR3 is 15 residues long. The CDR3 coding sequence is TGTGCCAGCAGCTCTCGCGGGGGACCCTACAATGAGCAGTTCTTC. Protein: CASSSRGGPYNEQFF.

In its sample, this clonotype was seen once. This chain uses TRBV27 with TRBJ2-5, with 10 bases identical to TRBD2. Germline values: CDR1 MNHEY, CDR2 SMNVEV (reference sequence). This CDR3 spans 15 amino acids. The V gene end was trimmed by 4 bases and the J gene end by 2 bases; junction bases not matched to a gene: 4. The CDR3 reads CASSWGLARQETQYF. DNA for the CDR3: TGTGCCAGCAGTTGGGGACTAGCGAGACAAGAGACCCAGTACTTC.

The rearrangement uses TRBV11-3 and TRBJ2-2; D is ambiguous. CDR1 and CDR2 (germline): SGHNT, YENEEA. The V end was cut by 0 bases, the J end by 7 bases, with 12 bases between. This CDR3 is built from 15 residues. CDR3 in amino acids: CASSLDGKNSGELFF. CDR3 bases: TGTGCCAGCAGCTTAGACGGAAAGAATAGCGGGGAGCTGTTTTTT.